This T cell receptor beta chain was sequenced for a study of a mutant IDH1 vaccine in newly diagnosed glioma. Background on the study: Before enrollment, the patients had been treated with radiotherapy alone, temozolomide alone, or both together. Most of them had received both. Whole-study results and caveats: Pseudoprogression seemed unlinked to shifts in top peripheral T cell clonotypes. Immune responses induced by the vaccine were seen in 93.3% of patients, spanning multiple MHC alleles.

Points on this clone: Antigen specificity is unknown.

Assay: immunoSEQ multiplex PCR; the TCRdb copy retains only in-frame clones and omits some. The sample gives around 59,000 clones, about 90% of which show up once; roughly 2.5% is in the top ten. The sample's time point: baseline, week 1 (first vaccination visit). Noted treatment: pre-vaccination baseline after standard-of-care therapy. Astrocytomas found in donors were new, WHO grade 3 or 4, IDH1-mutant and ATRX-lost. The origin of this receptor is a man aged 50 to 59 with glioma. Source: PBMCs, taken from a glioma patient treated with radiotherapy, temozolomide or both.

The DNA of the CDR3 is TGTGCCAGCAGCGACCTACAGGGGAGCTCCTACAATGAGCAGTTCTTC. Its protein product is CASSDLQGSSYNEQFF. V usage is TRBV9 and J usage is TRBJ2-1, with 7 bases identical to TRBD1. J was trimmed by 0 bases and V by 3 bases; bases with no gene match: 6. This CDR3 spans 16 amino acids. Germline V gene data show CDR1 as SGDLS and CDR2 as YYNGEE.